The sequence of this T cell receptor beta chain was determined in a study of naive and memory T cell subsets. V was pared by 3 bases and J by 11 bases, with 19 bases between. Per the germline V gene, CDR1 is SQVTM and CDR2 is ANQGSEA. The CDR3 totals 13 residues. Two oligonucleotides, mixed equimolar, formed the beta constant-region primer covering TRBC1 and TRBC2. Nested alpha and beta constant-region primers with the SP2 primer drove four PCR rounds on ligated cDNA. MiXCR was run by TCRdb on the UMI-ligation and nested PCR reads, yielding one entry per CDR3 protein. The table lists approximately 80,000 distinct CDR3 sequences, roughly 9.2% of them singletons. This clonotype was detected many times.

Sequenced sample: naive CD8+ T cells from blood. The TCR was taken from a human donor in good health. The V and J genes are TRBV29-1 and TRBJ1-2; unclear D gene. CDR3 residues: CSVEREEHPRYTF. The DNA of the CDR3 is TGCAGCGTTGAGAGGGAAGAGCACCCAAGGTACACCTTC.